This T cell receptor (beta chain) was obtained from a study of CD8+CD57+ T cells in acquired aplastic anemia. The TCR beta profiling, which covered VDJ combination and CDR3 sequence, was carried out using genomic DNA as the template. TCRdb re-called the reads through MiXCR, storing one row per CDR3 protein. The table has fewer than 250,000 distinct CDR3 sequences, 45% to 50% seen once; the top ten hold over 7.5%. The CDR3 sequence is 14 residues long. V was trimmed by 3 bases and J by 3 bases, leaving 11 bases between them. Germline V lookup: CDR1 LNHNV, CDR2 YYDKDF (reference sequence). Only patients with CD8+CD57+ cell expansion on flow cytometry were chosen for sequencing.

The sequenced sample was sorted CD4+, CD8+, or CD8+CD57+ T cells (not recorded which) from PBMCs. The sequence came from a human donor with aplastic anemia. The V and J genes are TRBV15 and TRBJ1-1, with D maybe TRBD1 (6 bases). The CDR3 nucleotides read TGTGCCACCAGCAGCCTTCAGGGGTACACTGAAGCTTTCTTT. Amino acid sequence: CATSSLQGYTEAFF.